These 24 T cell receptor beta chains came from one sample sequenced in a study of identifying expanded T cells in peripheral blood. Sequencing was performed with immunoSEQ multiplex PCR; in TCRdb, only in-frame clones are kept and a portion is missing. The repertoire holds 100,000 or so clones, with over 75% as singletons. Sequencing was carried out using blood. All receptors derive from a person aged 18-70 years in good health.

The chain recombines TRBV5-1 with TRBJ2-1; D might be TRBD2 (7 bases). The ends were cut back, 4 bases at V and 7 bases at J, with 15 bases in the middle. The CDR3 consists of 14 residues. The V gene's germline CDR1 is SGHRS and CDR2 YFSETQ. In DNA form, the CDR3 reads TGCGCCAGCAGCACCGAACGGGGGGCGAATGAGCAGTTCTTC. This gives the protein CASSTERGANEQFF.

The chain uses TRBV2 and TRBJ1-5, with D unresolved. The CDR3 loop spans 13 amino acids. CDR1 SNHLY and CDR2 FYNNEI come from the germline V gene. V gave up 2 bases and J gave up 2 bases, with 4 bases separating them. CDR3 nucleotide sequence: TGTGCCAGCAGTGAACAGGGCAATCAGCCCCAGCATTTT. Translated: CASSEQGNQPQHF.

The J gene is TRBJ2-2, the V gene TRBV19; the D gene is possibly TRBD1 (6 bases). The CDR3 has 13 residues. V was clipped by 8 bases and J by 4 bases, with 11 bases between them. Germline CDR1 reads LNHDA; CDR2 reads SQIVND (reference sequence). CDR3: CASQQGPTGELFF. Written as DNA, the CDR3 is TGTGCCAGTCAACAGGGCCCCACCGGGGAGCTGTTTTTT.

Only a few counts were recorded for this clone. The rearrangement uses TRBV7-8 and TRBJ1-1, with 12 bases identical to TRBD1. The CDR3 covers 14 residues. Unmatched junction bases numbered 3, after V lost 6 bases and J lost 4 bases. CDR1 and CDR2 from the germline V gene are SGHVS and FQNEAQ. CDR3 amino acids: CASRGQGAGTEAFF. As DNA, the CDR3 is TGTGCCAGCAGGGGACAGGGGGCAGGCACTGAAGCTTTCTTT. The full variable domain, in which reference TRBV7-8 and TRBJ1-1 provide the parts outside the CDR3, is GAGVSQSPRYKVAKRGQDVALRCDPISGHVSLFWYQQALGQGPEFLTYFQNEAQLDKSGLPSDRFFAERPEGSVSTLKIQRTQQEDSAVYLCASRGQGAGTEAFFGQGTRLTVV.

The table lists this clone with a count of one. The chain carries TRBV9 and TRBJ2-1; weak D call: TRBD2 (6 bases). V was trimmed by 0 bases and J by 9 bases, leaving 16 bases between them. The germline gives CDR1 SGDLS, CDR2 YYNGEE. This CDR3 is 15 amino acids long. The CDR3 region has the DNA TGTGCCAGCAGCGTAGCTCCGGGGGACCTCGTTGAGCAGTTCTTC. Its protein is CASSVAPGDLVEQFF.

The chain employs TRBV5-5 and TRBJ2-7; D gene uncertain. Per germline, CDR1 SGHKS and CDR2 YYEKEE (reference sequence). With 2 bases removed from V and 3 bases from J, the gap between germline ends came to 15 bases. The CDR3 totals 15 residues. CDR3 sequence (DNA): TGTGCCAGCAGCTTCCAATCTGGAGTTCGCTACGAGCAGTACTTC. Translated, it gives CASSFQSGVRYEQYF.

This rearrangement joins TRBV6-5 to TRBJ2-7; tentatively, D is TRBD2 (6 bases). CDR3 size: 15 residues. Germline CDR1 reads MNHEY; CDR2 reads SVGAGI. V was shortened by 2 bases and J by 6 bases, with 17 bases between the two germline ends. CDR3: CASSYGGSLFSEQYF. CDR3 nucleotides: TGTGCCAGCAGTTACGGGGGGTCCCTCTTTTCCGAGCAGTACTTC.

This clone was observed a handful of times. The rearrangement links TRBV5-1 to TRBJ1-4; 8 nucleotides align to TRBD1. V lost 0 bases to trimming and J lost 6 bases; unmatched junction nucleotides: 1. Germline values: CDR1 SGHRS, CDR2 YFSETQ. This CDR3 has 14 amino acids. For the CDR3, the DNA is TGCGCCAGCAGCTTGGCCAGGGGGCATGAAAAACTGTTTTTT. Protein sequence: CASSLARGHEKLFF. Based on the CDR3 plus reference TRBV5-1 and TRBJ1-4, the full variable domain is KAGVTQTPRYLIKTRGQQVTLSCSPISGHRSVSWYQQTPGQGLQFLFEYFSETQRNKGNFPGRFSGRQFSNSRSEMNVSTLELGDSALYLCASSLARGHEKLFFGSGTQLSVL.

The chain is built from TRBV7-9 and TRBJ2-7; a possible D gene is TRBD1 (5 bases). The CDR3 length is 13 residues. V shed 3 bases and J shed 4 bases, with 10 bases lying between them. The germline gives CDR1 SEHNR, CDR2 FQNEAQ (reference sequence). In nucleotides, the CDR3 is TGTGCCAGCAGCTTCGGCAGGGTGTACGAGCAGTACTTC. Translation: CASSFGRVYEQYF.

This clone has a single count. The CDR3 sequence is CASSPGTGNVQPQHF. CDR3 coding DNA: TGTGCCAGTAGCCCCGGGACAGGGAATGTTCAGCCCCAGCATTTT. The chain joins TRBV19 to TRBJ1-5; 9 positions match TRBD1. CDR1 LNHDA and CDR2 SQIVND come from the germline V gene (reference sequence). After removal of 6 bases from V and 6 bases from J, the junction contained 9 bases not matched to a gene. The CDR3 is 15 residues long.

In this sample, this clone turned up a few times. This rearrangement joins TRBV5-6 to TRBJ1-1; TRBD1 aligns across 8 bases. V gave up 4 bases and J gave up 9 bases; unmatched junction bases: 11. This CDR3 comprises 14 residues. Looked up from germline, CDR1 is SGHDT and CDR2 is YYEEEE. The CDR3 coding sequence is TGTGCCAGCAGCCCGAGGACAGGGTACGGTAAAGCTTTCTTT. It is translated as CASSPRTGYGKAFF.

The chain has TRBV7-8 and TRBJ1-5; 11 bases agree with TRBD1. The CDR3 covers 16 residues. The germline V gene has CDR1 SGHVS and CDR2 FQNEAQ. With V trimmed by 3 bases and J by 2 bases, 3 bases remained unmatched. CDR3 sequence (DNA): TGTGCCAGCAGCTTGGACAGGGGGCAGCGCAATCAGCCCCAGCATTTT. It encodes CASSLDRGQRNQPQHF.

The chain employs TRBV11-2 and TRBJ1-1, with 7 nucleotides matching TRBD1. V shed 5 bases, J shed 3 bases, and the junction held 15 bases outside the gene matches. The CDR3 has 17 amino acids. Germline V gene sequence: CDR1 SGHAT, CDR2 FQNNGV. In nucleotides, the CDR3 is TGTGCCAGCAGCCCGCGTAGGACAGGAGGAAGGGACACTGAAGCTTTCTTT. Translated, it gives CASSPRRTGGRDTEAFF.

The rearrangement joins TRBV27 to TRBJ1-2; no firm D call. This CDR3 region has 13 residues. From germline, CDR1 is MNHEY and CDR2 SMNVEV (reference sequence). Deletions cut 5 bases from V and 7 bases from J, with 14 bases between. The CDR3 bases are TGTGCCAGCAGTACATCAAGGAAGGTTGGCTACACCTTC. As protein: CASSTSRKVGYTF.

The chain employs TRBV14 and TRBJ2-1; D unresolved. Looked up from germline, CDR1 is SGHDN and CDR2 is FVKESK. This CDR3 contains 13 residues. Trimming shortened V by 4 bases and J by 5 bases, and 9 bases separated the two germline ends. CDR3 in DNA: TGTGCCAGCAGCCCCAGACTCAACAATGAGCAGTTCTTC. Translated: CASSPRLNNEQFF.

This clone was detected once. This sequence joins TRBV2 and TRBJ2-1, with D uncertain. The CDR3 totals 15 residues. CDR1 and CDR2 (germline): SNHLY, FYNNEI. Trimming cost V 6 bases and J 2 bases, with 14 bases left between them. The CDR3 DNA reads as TGTGCCAGCAGCATCGACCGAGCACCCTACAATGAGCAGTTCTTC. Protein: CASSIDRAPYNEQFF.

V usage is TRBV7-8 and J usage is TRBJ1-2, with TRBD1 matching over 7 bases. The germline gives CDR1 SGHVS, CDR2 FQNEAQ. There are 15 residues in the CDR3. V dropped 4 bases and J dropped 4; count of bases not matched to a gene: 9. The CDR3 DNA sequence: TGTGCCAGCAGCTCCTTAGACAGGGCCAGCTATGGCTACACCTTC. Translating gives CASSSLDRASYGYTF. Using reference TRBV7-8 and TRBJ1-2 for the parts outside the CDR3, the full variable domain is GAGVSQSPRYKVAKRGQDVALRCDPISGHVSLFWYQQALGQGPEFLTYFQNEAQLDKSGLPSDRFFAERPEGSVSTLKIQRTQQEDSAVYLCASSSLDRASYGYTFGSGTRLTVV.

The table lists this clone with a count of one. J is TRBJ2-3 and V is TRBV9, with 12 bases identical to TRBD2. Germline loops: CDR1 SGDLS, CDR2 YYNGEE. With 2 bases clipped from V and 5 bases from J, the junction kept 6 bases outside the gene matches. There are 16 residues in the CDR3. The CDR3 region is CASSVLAGGLEDTQYF. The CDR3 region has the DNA TGTGCCAGCAGCGTGCTAGCGGGGGGGCTGGAAGATACGCAGTATTTT. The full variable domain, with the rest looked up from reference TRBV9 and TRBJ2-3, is DSGVTQTPKHLITATGQRVTLRCSPRSGDLSVYWYQQSLDQGLQFLIQYYNGEERAKGNILERFSAQQFPDLHSELNLSSLELGDSALYFCASSVLAGGLEDTQYFGPGTRLTVL.

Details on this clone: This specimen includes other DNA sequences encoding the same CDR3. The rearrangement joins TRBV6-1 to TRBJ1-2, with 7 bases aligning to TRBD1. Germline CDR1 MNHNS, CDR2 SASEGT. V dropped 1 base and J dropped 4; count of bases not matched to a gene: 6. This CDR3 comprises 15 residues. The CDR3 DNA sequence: TGTGCCAGCAGTGAAGGACAGGGTTTTCTCTATGGCTACACCTTC. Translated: CASSEGQGFLYGYTF.

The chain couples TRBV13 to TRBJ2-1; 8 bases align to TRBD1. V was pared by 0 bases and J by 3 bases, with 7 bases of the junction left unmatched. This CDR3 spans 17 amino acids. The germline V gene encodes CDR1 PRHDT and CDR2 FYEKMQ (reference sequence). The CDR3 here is CASSLGPQGAIYNEQFF. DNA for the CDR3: TGTGCCAGCAGCTTAGGCCCTCAGGGGGCTATCTACAATGAGCAGTTCTTC.

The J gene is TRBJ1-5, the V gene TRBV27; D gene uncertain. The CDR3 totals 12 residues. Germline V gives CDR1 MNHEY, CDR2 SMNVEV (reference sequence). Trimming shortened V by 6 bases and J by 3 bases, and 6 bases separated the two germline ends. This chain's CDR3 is CASREANQPQHF. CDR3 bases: TGTGCCAGCAGGGAGGCCAATCAGCCCCAGCATTTT.

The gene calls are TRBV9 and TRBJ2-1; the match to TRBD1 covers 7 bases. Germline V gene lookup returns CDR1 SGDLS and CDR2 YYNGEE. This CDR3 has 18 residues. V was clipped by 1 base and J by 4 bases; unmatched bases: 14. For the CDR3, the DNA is TGTGCCAGCAGCGTATGGGCCGATCCGGGACAGAGTTACAATGAGCAGTTCTTC. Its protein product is CASSVWADPGQSYNEQFF. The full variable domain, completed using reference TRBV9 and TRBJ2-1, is DSGVTQTPKHLITATGQRVTLRCSPRSGDLSVYWYQQSLDQGLQFLIQYYNGEERAKGNILERFSAQQFPDLHSELNLSSLELGDSALYFCASSVWADPGQSYNEQFFGPGTRLTVL.

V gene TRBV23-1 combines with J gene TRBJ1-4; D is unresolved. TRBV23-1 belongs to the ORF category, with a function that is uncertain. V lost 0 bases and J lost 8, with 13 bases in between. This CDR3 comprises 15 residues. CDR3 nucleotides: TGCGCCAGCAGTCAATCTAGCCCACCTATAGAAAAACTGTTTTTT. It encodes CASSQSSPPIEKLFF.

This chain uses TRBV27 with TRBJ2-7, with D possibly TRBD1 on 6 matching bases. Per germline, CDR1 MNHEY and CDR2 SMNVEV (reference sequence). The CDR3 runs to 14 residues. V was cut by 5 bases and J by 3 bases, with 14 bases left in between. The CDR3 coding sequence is TGTGCCAGCAGTGCCGGACAGCGAGGCTACGAGCAGTACTTC. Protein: CASSAGQRGYEQYF.